A single sample gave rise to the 21 T cell receptor beta chains below, sequenced in a study of cytomegalovirus exposure and HLA in healthy donors. TCRdb keeps only in-frame clones here, not all; method: immunoSEQ multiplex PCR. The data hold around 130,000 clones, with more than 75% observed a single time. Sequencing was carried out using PBMCs. The receptors originated from a woman aged 25 to 39 in good health and CMV-seronegative.

The V gene is TRBV7-2, the J gene TRBJ2-3, with D tentatively TRBD1 (5 bases). CDR3 size: 15 residues. V lost 1 base and J lost 3, with 11 bases in between. Germline-derived CDR1 and CDR2 are SGHTA and FQGNSA. DNA of the CDR3: TGTGCCAGCAGCTTAGGGTGGGCAGGGACAGATACGCAGTATTTT. Translation gives CASSLGWAGTDTQYF.

V and J are TRBV27 and TRBJ1-2; D uncertain. V lost 3 bases to trimming and J lost 7 bases, with 9 bases between them. Germline V gene data show CDR1 as MNHEY and CDR2 as SMNVEV (reference sequence). The CDR3 is 12 residues long. The CDR3 region is CASSFRDGGYTF. The CDR3 DNA sequence: TGTGCCAGCAGTTTCCGGGATGGTGGCTACACCTTC.

The chain's CDR3 is CASSLQGMAFSNTIYF. The CDR3 DNA reads TGTGCCAGCAGCCTACAGGGTATGGCTTTCTCGAACACCATATATTTT. The rearrangement joins TRBV5-6 to TRBJ1-3, with D possibly matching TRBD1 (6 bases). The V gene's germline CDR1 is SGHDT and CDR2 YYEEEE. This CDR3 has 16 residues. Trimming left V 4 bases short and J 7 bases short, with 21 bases between. The variable domain in full, completed from reference TRBV5-6 and TRBJ1-3, reads DAGVTQSPTHLIKTRGQQVTLRCSPKSGHDTVSWYQQALGQGPQFIFQYYEEEERQRGNFPDRFSGHQFPNYSSELNVNALLLGDSALYLCASSLQGMAFSNTIYFGEGSWLTVV.

The rearrangement links TRBV6-5 to TRBJ2-2, with 12 bases aligning to TRBD2. V dropped 4 bases and J dropped 6; count of bases not matched to a gene: 6. The germline CDR1 and CDR2 sequences are MNHEY and SVGAGI. The CDR3 runs to 16 residues. The CDR3 sequence is CASSLSTSGGPGELFF. For the CDR3, the DNA is TGTGCCAGCAGTTTATCAACTAGCGGGGGGCCCGGGGAGCTGTTTTTT.

This chain links TRBV19 with TRBJ1-5; the D is unclear. The V gene's germline CDR1 is LNHDA and CDR2 SQIVND (reference sequence). The germline V and J ends were trimmed by 1 base and 0 bases, with 7 bases remaining between them. The CDR3 spans 15 residues. The CDR3 sequence is CASSIGPGSNQPQHF. CDR3 nucleotides: TGTGCCAGTAGTATAGGGCCAGGTAGCAATCAGCCCCAGCATTTT.

The rearrangement joins TRBV25-1 to TRBJ1-4; D is possibly TRBD1 (6 bases). Deletions cut 1 base from V and 3 bases from J, with 15 bases between. Germline loops: CDR1 MGHDK, CDR2 SYGVNS. The CDR3 consists of 17 residues. CDR3: CASSEWGGAVSNEKLFF. CDR3 coding DNA: TGTGCCAGCAGTGAATGGGGGGGGGCTGTCTCTAATGAAAAACTGTTTTTT.

This clone was seen a few times. This rearrangement joins TRBV27 to TRBJ2-7; D perhaps matches TRBD1 (5 bases). V gave up 8 bases and J gave up 4 bases, with 15 bases separating them. The CDR3 has 13 residues. Germline-derived CDR1 and CDR2 are MNHEY and SMNVEV (reference sequence). The CDR3 DNA reads TGTGCCAGCCGTGTAGGTGGGGCTTACGAGCAGTACTTC. Its protein product is CASRVGGAYEQYF.

This clone was seen many times. The rearrangement links TRBV7-2 to TRBJ2-7, with a weak D call TRBD1 (5 bases). Trimming stripped 6 bases from V and 2 bases from J, with 8 bases between. The CDR3 runs to 12 residues. CDR1 and CDR2 (germline): SGHTA, FQGNSA. The CDR3 region is CASRGRAYEQYF. The CDR3 region has the DNA TGTGCCAGCAGGGGCAGGGCCTACGAGCAGTACTTC.

The gene calls are TRBV6-5 and TRBJ1-6; the match to TRBD1 covers 8 bases. Germline CDR1 and CDR2: MNHEY and SVGAGI. V dropped 7 bases and J dropped 9; count of bases not matched to a gene: 11. This CDR3 is 15 amino acids long. The CDR3 bases are TGTGCCAGCACCGACGAGGGGACAGGTCTTTCACCCCTCCACTTT. It specifies CASTDEGTGLSPLHF.

The rearrangement links TRBV6-6 to TRBJ1-6; 7 nucleotides agree with TRBD1. There are 15 residues in the CDR3. Germline assignment: CDR1 MNHNY and CDR2 SVGAGI (reference sequence). Trimming took 6 bases from V and 9 from J; bases not matched to a gene: 11. The CDR3 DNA is TGTGCCAGCAGAACCTTCGGGGACAGTGGTTCACCCCTCCACTTT. This codes for CASRTFGDSGSPLHF.

The CDR3 sequence: CASSPIWRTYEQYF. For the CDR3, the DNA is TGTGCCAGCAGCCCCATATGGAGGACCTACGAGCAGTACTTC. This chain links TRBV2 with TRBJ2-7; D might be TRBD2 (5 bases). Germline V gene lookup returns CDR1 SNHLY and CDR2 FYNNEI. CDR3 length: 14 amino acids. Trimming removed 6 bases from V and 2 bases from J, with 14 bases in between.

This clone was seen a few times. This chain uses TRBV30 with TRBJ2-7, with D possibly TRBD2 on 5 matching bases. Germline lookup yields CDR1 GTSNPN and CDR2 SVGIG (reference sequence). Trimming took 2 bases from V and 0 from J, leaving 11 bases between them. This CDR3 spans 14 amino acids. The CDR3 nucleotides are TGTGCCTGGAGTTCGGGGTATAGCTCCTACGAGCAGTACTTC. This gives the protein CAWSSGYSSYEQYF. Together with reference TRBV30 and TRBJ2-7, the CDR3 gives the full variable domain: SQTIHQWPATLVQPVGSPLSLECTVEGTSNPNLYWYRQAAGRGLQLLFYSVGIGQISSEVPQNLSASRPQDRQFILSSKKLLLSDSGFYLCAWSSGYSSYEQYFGPGTRLTVT.

This sequence joins TRBV6-1 and TRBJ1-1, with D unresolved. Germline V gene sequence: CDR1 MNHNS, CDR2 SASEGT. The CDR3 runs 13 residues. Between the trimmed V and J ends, which lost 7 bases and 1 base, there was a span of 10 bases. The CDR3 reads CASTQRGNTEAFF. The CDR3 DNA sequence: TGTGCCAGCACCCAACGGGGGAACACTGAAGCTTTCTTT.

This chain connects TRBV5-1 to TRBJ2-5; D may be TRBD1 (6 bases). Germline CDR1 is SGHRS and CDR2 is YFSETQ. The CDR3 length is 14 residues. V was pared by 7 bases and J by 2 bases, with 15 bases between. The CDR3 DNA follows: TGCGCCAGCCACCGCGGACAGCCGCAAGAGACCCAGTACTTC. Encoded protein: CASHRGQPQETQYF.

The chain couples TRBV4-1 to TRBJ2-3, with 7 bases that match TRBD2. The CDR3 has 14 residues. J lost 5 bases, V lost 1 base, and 3 bases had no gene match. Germline V gene data show CDR1 as MGHRA and CDR2 as YSYEKL. The CDR3 here is CASSQVSSGDTQYF. The CDR3 region has the DNA TGCGCCAGCAGCCAAGTCTCTAGCGGAGATACGCAGTATTTT.

With respect to this clone: The junction departs from germline at one end; a sequencing error may be responsible. This chain uses TRBV29-1 with TRBJ2-7; 12 bases are shared with TRBD2. The CDR3 totals 16 residues. Germline V gene data show CDR1 as SQVTM and CDR2 as ANQGSEA. CDR3 region: CSVEGLAGIGEYEQYF. The CDR3 nucleotides read TGCAGCGTCGAAGGACTAGCGGGGATTGGAGAGTACGAGCAGTACTTC.

The chain combines TRBV9 with TRBJ2-3; 7 bases align to TRBD2. Germline values: CDR1 SGDLS, CDR2 YYNGEE. CDR3 length: 14 residues. The trim removed 7 bases at V and 7 bases at J, leaving 12 bases unmatched. CDR3 nucleotides: TGTGCCAGCGGTGAGGCGGGGGTGACCTATACGCAGTATTTT. Its protein product is CASGEAGVTYTQYF.

The rearrangement joins TRBV25-1 to TRBJ2-3, with TRBD1 identical over 9 bases. Germline CDR1 reads MGHDK; CDR2 reads SYGVNS. The junction had 2 bases not matched to a gene; V was cut back by 4 bases and J by 6 bases. This CDR3 has 13 residues. The DNA for the CDR3 is TGTGCCAGCAGTGGGACAGGGGTTGATACGCAGTATTTT. Translating it yields CASSGTGVDTQYF.

The chain joins TRBV14 to TRBJ1-2; 9 positions agree with TRBD1. The CDR3 has 16 amino acids. Losses at the gene ends were 3 bases for V and 5 bases for J; bases not matched to a gene: 10. CDR1 is SGHDN, CDR2 FVKESK, per germline. The chain's CDR3 is CASSHGPGTGIYGYTF. The CDR3 bases are TGTGCCAGCAGCCATGGACCCGGGACAGGGATTTATGGCTACACCTTC.

This chain links TRBV15 with TRBJ2-7; TRBD1 is a possible D gene (6 bases). From germline, CDR1 is LNHNV and CDR2 YYDKDF (reference sequence). The CDR3 is made up of 18 amino acids. The germline V and J ends were trimmed by 0 bases and 0 bases, with 18 bases remaining between them. This CDR3 is CATSRDPPTGYSSYEQYF. The DNA for the CDR3 is TGTGCCACCAGCAGAGATCCTCCCACAGGGTATAGCTCCTACGAGCAGTACTTC.

This chain connects TRBV18 to TRBJ1-3; a weak D match, TRBD1 (6 bases). The V gene's germline CDR1 is KGHSH and CDR2 LQKENI. There are 13 residues in the CDR3. The ends were cut back, 1 base at V and 12 bases at J, with 13 bases in the middle. The CDR3 sequence: CASSPLHQGIIYF. CDR3 nucleotides: TGTGCCAGCTCACCACTTCACCAGGGGATCATATATTTT.